What follows describes a single T cell receptor (beta chain). Cohort placement rested on clinical history that participants reported themselves. What the recovered Cohort 3 donors had was two negative PCRs, clearance, or symptom resolution. The data are from a study of blood T cell repertoires in COVID-19. Overall study: T cells, B-cell-depleted T cells, or PBMCs supplied cDNA or gDNA.

Assay: immunoSEQ multiplex PCR; the TCRdb copy retains only in-frame clones and omits some. This sample carries some 320,000 clones, around 87% of them seen once, and the ten largest clones take under 5.5%. CDR3 length: 14 residues. Trimming at V came to 6 bases and at J to 3 bases, leaving 7 bases not matched to a gene. CDR1 SQVTM and CDR2 ANQGSEA come from the germline V gene. The J gene is TRBJ2-7, the V gene TRBV29-1; 11 nucleotides match TRBD2. Sequencing used PBMCs or T cells enriched from blood (not recorded which). This TCR was sampled from a woman in her twenties or thirties who had recovered from COVID-19. In DNA, the CDR3 is TGCAGCGTAATATATAGCGGGGGGGGCTACGAGCAGTACTTC. It yields the protein CSVIYSGGGYEQYF.